This record looks at one TCR beta chain sequence and its context. CDR3 length: 12 residues. CDR1 is LGHDT and CDR2 is YNNKEL in the germline V gene (reference sequence). V was shortened by 5 bases and J by 7 bases, with 11 bases between the two germline ends. This sample is part of a study of T-cell reconstitution after alpha-beta-depleted transplantation in children. For TCRbeta, the library was prepared with unique molecular identifiers. Via MiXCR, TCRdb re-called the PCR reads, giving one row per CDR3 protein. The data show about 240,000 distinct CDR3 sequences, around 13% seen once. The gene calls are TRBV3-1 and TRBJ1-1, with a weak D call TRBD1 (5 bases). The sample here was PBMCs from the stem cell graft donor, taken from the stem cell graft. The sequence was collected from a human donor who donated a stem cell graft to a child with acute lymphoblastic leukemia. This CDR3 reads CASSLGESEAFF. The CDR3 DNA follows: TGTGCCAGCAGCTTAGGGGAGAGTGAAGCTTTCTTT.